Sequencing of this T cell receptor (beta chain) was carried out in a study of blood T cell repertoires in COVID-19. Germline V gene data show CDR1 as SNHLY and CDR2 as FYNNEI. The length of the CDR3 is 15 residues. The J segment lost 9 bases and the V segment lost 4 bases, leaving 7 bases of the junction unmatched. As originally analysed: Scientists estimated how many nucleated cells there were by amplifying reference gene primers. Data came from immunoSEQ multiplex PCR; TCRdb stores just in-frame clones and leaves some out. That table is the source of V, J and clone size, and D and trimming were worked out from the DNA. The sample carries 90,000 to 100,000 clones, 80% to 90% recorded once.

V usage is TRBV2 and J usage is TRBJ2-1; 12 nucleotides line up with TRBD2. This clonotype originated in a man in his sixties with acute or convalescent COVID-19. The sequencing sample was made of peripheral blood. CDR3 in amino acids: CASSGSLAGGIEQFF. The DNA for the CDR3 is TGTGCCAGCAGTGGGAGTCTAGCGGGGGGGATTGAGCAGTTCTTC.